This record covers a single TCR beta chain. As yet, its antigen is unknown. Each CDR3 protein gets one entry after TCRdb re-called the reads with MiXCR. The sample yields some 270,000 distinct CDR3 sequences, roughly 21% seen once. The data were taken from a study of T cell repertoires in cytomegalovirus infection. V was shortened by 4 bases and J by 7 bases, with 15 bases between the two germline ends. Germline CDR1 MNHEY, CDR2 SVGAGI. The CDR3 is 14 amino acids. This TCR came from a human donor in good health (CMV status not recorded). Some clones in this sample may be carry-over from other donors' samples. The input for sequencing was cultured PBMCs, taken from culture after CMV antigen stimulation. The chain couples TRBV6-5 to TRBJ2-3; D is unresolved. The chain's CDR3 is CASSLASVGYTQYF. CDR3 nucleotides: TGTGCCAGCAGTTTAGCCAGCGTTGGGTATACGCAGTATTTT.